This entry is about one TCR beta chain. Germline CDR1 reads SGHTS; CDR2 reads YDEGEE. The CDR3 totals 11 residues. V lost 1 base and J 5 bases, leaving 4 bases between the germline ends. The sample originates from a study of T cell responses to AZD1222 COVID-19 vaccine. Study-wide background: Recipients boosted at about 4 weeks or about 12 weeks are pooled.

Repertoires were generated with immunoSEQ multiplex PCR, while TCRdb's copy carries only in-frame clones and drops some. The sample yields about 160,000 clones, 85% to 90% seen once. Sequences were derived from peripheral blood, sampled on day 0 of AZD1222 vaccination. The chain has TRBV5-8 and TRBJ2-7; D gene ambiguous. The TCR sequence derives from an adult in good health. Here the CDR3 reads CASSLKNEQYF. The CDR3 DNA is TGTGCCAGCAGCTTGAAGAACGAGCAGTACTTC. Supplemented by reference TRBV5-8 and TRBJ2-7, the full variable domain reads EAGVTQSPTHLIKTRGQQATLRCSPISGHTSVYWYQQALGLGLQFLLWYDEGEERNRGNFPPRFSGRQFPNYSSELNVNALELEDSALYLCASSLKNEQYFGPGTRLTVT.